Listed here are 30 T cell receptor beta chains from one sample, sequenced in a study of blood T cell repertoires in COVID-19. Method: immunoSEQ multiplex PCR; TCRdb's copy keeps in-frame clones and lacks some. Counted here are about 250,000 clones, roughly nine tenths occurring once; the ten biggest clones make up roughly 3%. The sequencing sample was made of peripheral blood. These receptors all come from a young man with active or convalescent COVID-19.

The chain joins TRBV6-4 to TRBJ2-7, with D maybe TRBD1 (5 bases). This CDR3 is built from 14 residues. Trimming left V 5 bases short and J 6 bases short, with 17 bases between. Germline lookup yields CDR1 MRHNA and CDR2 SNTAGT. This CDR3 is CASSQSPERGEQYF. The CDR3 region has the DNA TGTGCCAGCAGTCAATCCCCGGAAAGGGGCGAGCAGTACTTC.

The V call is TRBV6-5, the J call TRBJ2-1; possibly TRBD1 for D (7 bases). The V gene's germline CDR1 is MNHEY and CDR2 SVGAGI. This CDR3 region has 14 residues. V dropped 8 bases and J dropped 6 bases, with 17 bases sitting between them. CDR3 nucleotides: TGTGCCAGCTGCCTGCGGGACAGTCGCAATGAGCAGTTCTTC. Protein: CASCLRDSRNEQFF.

The CDR3 region has the DNA TGCAGTGCTAGTATTCGCGGGAACATGAGAGATACGCAGTATTTT. Protein: CSASIRGNMRDTQYF. The gene calls are TRBV20-1 and TRBJ2-3, with D perhaps matching TRBD2 (6 bases). CDR1 and CDR2 from the germline V gene are DFQATT and SNEGSKA (reference sequence). The V and J ends lost 3 bases and 5 bases respectively, with 18 bases between them. The CDR3 covers 15 residues.

The chain couples TRBV5-1 to TRBJ2-5; the match to TRBD2 covers 11 bases. Per germline, CDR1 SGHRS and CDR2 YFSETQ. CDR3 length: 16 amino acids. With V trimmed by 4 bases and J by 5 bases, 10 bases remained unmatched. The CDR3 sequence: CASSLLTSGSVETQYF. CDR3 DNA: TGCGCCAGCAGCCTGCTAACTAGCGGGAGTGTCGAGACCCAGTACTTC.

The chain carries TRBV30 and TRBJ2-2; possible D gene TRBD2, 5 bases. The V end was cut by 0 bases, the J end by 2 bases, with 16 bases between. Germline V gene lookup returns CDR1 GTSNPN and CDR2 SVGIG (reference sequence). This CDR3 contains 17 residues. CDR3 amino acids: CAWSVRIRGFNTGELFF. CDR3 in DNA: TGTGCCTGGAGTGTACGGATCAGAGGGTTCAACACCGGGGAGCTGTTTTTT.

This chain links TRBV7-9 with TRBJ1-1; perhaps TRBD1 as D (6 bases). Trimming took off 3 bases at V and 1 base at J, with 15 bases between the two ends. This CDR3 contains 16 residues. CDR1 is SEHNR, CDR2 FQNEAQ, per germline (reference sequence). The CDR3 sequence is CASSLAKGGWNTEAFF. CDR3 in DNA: TGTGCCAGCAGCTTGGCGAAGGGGGGGTGGAACACTGAAGCTTTCTTT.

Written as DNA, the CDR3 is TGCGCCAGCAGCCAAGACGGGACAAACGTCTATGGCTACACCTTC. Encoded protein: CASSQDGTNVYGYTF. The rearrangement joins TRBV4-3 to TRBJ1-2, with D perhaps TRBD1 (6 bases). CDR3 length: 15 residues. CDR1 is LGHNA and CDR2 is YSLEER in the germline V gene. The V gene lost 0 bases and the J gene lost 4 bases, with 12 bases spanning the gap.

V usage is TRBV19 and J usage is TRBJ2-2; D is uncertain. V was pared by 1 base and J by 0 bases, with 9 bases between. The CDR3 covers 16 residues. Germline V gives CDR1 LNHDA, CDR2 SQIVND (reference sequence). The CDR3 loop is CASSIVGATNTGELFF. The CDR3 coding sequence is TGTGCCAGTAGTATAGTGGGCGCTACGAACACCGGGGAGCTGTTTTTT.

The sample holds one count of this clone. The chain recombines TRBV28 with TRBJ2-6; perhaps TRBD1 as D (5 bases). Trimming pared 3 bases from V and 4 bases from J, leaving 13 bases between. The V gene's germline CDR1 is MDHEN and CDR2 SYDVKM. The CDR3 runs to 16 residues. CDR3 residues: CASSFLSGSGANVLTF. CDR3 DNA sequence: TGTGCCAGCAGTTTTCTGTCAGGGTCGGGGGCCAACGTCCTGACTTTC.

The rearrangement uses TRBV24-1 and TRBJ2-1, with 10 bases identical to TRBD2. V lost 9 bases, J lost 7 bases, and 8 bases stayed unmatched. The CDR3 totals 14 residues. Per the germline V gene, CDR1 is KGHDR and CDR2 is SFDVKD. The CDR3 region is CATSPSGSMNEQFF. The DNA for the CDR3 is TGTGCCACCTCCCCTAGCGGGAGTATGAATGAGCAGTTCTTC.

The rearrangement joins TRBV7-3 to TRBJ1-6; weak D call: TRBD1 (6 bases). The V gene lost 2 bases and the J gene lost 10 bases, with 12 bases spanning the gap. This CDR3 contains 14 residues. Germline CDR1 is SGHTA and CDR2 is FQGTGA. CDR3 loop: CASSLGDIRSPLHF. CDR3 coding DNA: TGTGCCAGCAGCTTAGGGGACATTCGGTCACCCCTCCACTTT.

The chain employs TRBV6-2 or TRBV6-3 and TRBJ2-2, with D maybe TRBD2 (5 bases). This CDR3 region has 15 residues. Trimming shortened V by 5 bases and J by 6 bases, and 16 bases separated the two germline ends. Germline V gene sequence: CDR1 MNHEY, CDR2 SVGEGT. CDR3 nucleotide sequence: TGTGCCAGCAGTACCCCAGGACTTTCGTCCGGGGAGCTGTTTTTT. This translates into CASSTPGLSSGELFF.

V gene TRBV6-2 or TRBV6-3 combines with J gene TRBJ1-5, with D possibly being TRBD1 (5 bases). V lost 0 bases, J lost 3 bases, and 18 bases lay in between. The CDR3 runs 18 residues. Germline values: CDR1 MNHEY, CDR2 SVGEGT. The CDR3: CASSYSFRVPKDNQPQHF. For the CDR3, the DNA is TGTGCCAGCAGTTACTCGTTCAGGGTCCCTAAGGACAATCAGCCCCAGCATTTT.

This clone is a singleton in its sample. V gene TRBV11-2 combines with J gene TRBJ2-1; D ambiguous. The CDR3 has 14 residues. Trimming pared 2 bases from V and 4 bases from J, leaving 9 bases between. Germline V gene lookup returns CDR1 SGHAT and CDR2 FQNNGV. CDR3 sequence (DNA): TGTGCCAGCAGCTTACGTGAGCCGTACAATGAGCAGTTCTTC. The encoded protein is CASSLREPYNEQFF.

This chain joins TRBV3-1 (or the pseudogene TRBV3-2) and TRBJ2-2, with 9 nucleotides matching TRBD1. J was trimmed by 4 bases and V by 5 bases; bases with no gene match: 8. Germline CDR1 reads LGHDT; CDR2 reads YNNKEL (reference sequence). CDR3 length equals 16 residues. CDR3 sequence: CASSLKQGAGTGELFF. The DNA of the CDR3 is TGTGCCAGCAGCTTAAAACAGGGGGCCGGCACCGGGGAGCTGTTTTTT.

The chain combines TRBV7-6 with TRBJ2-3; D possibly corresponds to TRBD2 (6 bases). With 1 base removed from V and 4 bases from J, the gap between germline ends came to 15 bases. Germline CDR1 is SGHVS and CDR2 is FNYEAQ. The CDR3 is 16 residues long. CDR3 nucleotide sequence: TGTGCCAGCAGCTTAGTTAGCGGACGGGTGCCAGATACGCAGTATTTT. This translates into CASSLVSGRVPDTQYF.

The V gene is TRBV27, the J gene TRBJ1-1; 7 positions agree with TRBD1. Looked up from germline, CDR1 is MNHEY and CDR2 is SMNVEV (reference sequence). This CDR3 is 15 amino acids long. V lost 3 bases and J lost 7; bases outside the gene matches: 11. Written as DNA, the CDR3 is TGTGCCAGCAGTTTTCTCCCGACAGGGAGGAATGAAGCTTTCTTT. Protein sequence: CASSFLPTGRNEAFF.

This clone was recorded once. The V gene is TRBV10-2, the J gene TRBJ1-5; unclear D gene. V gave up 6 bases and J gave up 2 bases, with 5 bases separating them. The germline V gene encodes CDR1 WSHSY and CDR2 SAAADI. This CDR3 has 12 amino acids. The CDR3 reads CASSTGNQPQHF. The CDR3 bases are TGCGCCAGCAGCACAGGCAATCAGCCCCAGCATTTT.

The chain has TRBV28 and TRBJ1-2, with 7 bases matching TRBD1. CDR3 length: 14 amino acids. V dropped 6 bases and J dropped 7; count of bases not matched to a gene: 11. Germline CDR1 MDHEN, CDR2 SYDVKM. The CDR3 nucleotides read TGTGCCAGCAGAGGGATGGACAGGTTGGGTGGCTACACCTTC. Translation gives CASRGMDRLGGYTF.

The J gene is TRBJ2-1, the V gene TRBV7-2, with 12 positions matching TRBD2. This CDR3 spans 16 amino acids. Trimming removed 1 base from V and 7 bases from J; junction bases left unmatched: 5. Looked up from germline, CDR1 is SGHTA and CDR2 is FQGNSA. CDR3 residues: CASSLVASGGANEQFF. The DNA of the CDR3 is TGTGCCAGCAGCTTAGTGGCTAGCGGGGGGGCAAATGAGCAGTTCTTC. The full variable domain, with the rest looked up from reference TRBV7-2 and TRBJ2-1, is GAGVSQSPSNKVTEKGKDVELRCDPISGHTALYWYRQSLGQGLEFLIYFQGNSAPDKSGLPSDRFSAERTGGSVSTLTIQRTQQEDSAVYLCASSLVASGGANEQFFGPGTRLTVL.

To note about this clone: Other DNA sequences in this specimen translate into the identical CDR3. The V call is TRBV5-1, the J call TRBJ1-1; no definite D call. Germline V gene lookup returns CDR1 SGHRS and CDR2 YFSETQ. The CDR3 extends over 14 amino acids. Trimming took 4 bases from V and 1 from J, leaving 11 bases between them. The CDR3: CASSLDTGNTEAFF. As DNA, the CDR3 is TGCGCCAGCAGCCTCGATACGGGGAACACTGAAGCTTTCTTT.

The gene calls are TRBV5-4 and TRBJ2-3; perhaps TRBD2 as D (6 bases). The CDR3 spans 14 residues. The germline V gene has CDR1 SGHNT and CDR2 YYREEE (reference sequence). The germline V and J ends were trimmed by 3 bases and 0 bases, with 8 bases remaining between them. CDR3 residues: CASSWRESTDTQYF. Written as DNA, the CDR3 is TGTGCCAGCAGCTGGAGGGAGAGCACAGATACGCAGTATTTT.

The rearrangement uses TRBV6-5 and TRBJ2-7; no reliable D call. The CDR3 is 12 amino acids. The germline V gene has CDR1 MNHEY and CDR2 SVGAGI. V lost 11 bases, J lost 0 bases, and 11 bases lay in between. The CDR3 nucleotides are TGTGCCGCCGACACCCGCTCCTACGAGCAGTACTTC. Its translation is CAADTRSYEQYF.

This clone showed up just a few times. The V call is TRBV15, the J call TRBJ1-2, with TRBD1 matching 12 bases. The ends lost 2 bases at V and 8 bases at J; junction bases unmatched: 12. Germline CDR1 is LNHNV and CDR2 is YYDKDF (reference sequence). The CDR3 is 17 residues long. DNA of the CDR3: TGTGCCACCAGCAGACCCGGGACAGGGGGCGCGAGCTTCGGCTACACCTTC. It specifies CATSRPGTGGASFGYTF.

This rearrangement joins TRBV6-5 to TRBJ2-2; TRBD1 matches 10 bases. Germline V gene sequence: CDR1 MNHEY, CDR2 SVGAGI. The CDR3 is 15 amino acids. The V gene end was trimmed by 5 bases and the J gene end by 7 bases; junction bases not matched to a gene: 7. The CDR3 here is CASSIRQGASGELFF. The CDR3, as DNA: TGTGCCAGCAGTATACGACAGGGGGCAAGCGGGGAGCTGTTTTTT.

This sequence joins TRBV12-3 or TRBV12-4 and TRBJ2-5; 9 bases fit TRBD1. V gave up 4 bases and J gave up 5 bases; unmatched junction bases: 2. The CDR3 loop spans 13 amino acids. The CDR3: CASSSGTGETQYF. The DNA of the CDR3 is TGTGCCAGCAGTTCAGGGACAGGGGAGACCCAGTACTTC.

The CDR3 nucleotides are TGTGCCAGCAGCGTCACAGGGGACACAGATACGCAGTATTTT. It specifies CASSVTGDTDTQYF. V usage is TRBV2 and J usage is TRBJ2-3; 7 bases fit TRBD1. The J segment lost 2 bases and the V segment lost 6 bases, leaving 5 bases of the junction unmatched. The CDR3 is made up of 14 amino acids. The V gene's germline CDR1 is SNHLY and CDR2 FYNNEI.

The CDR3 loop is CATSDFKSGGDTQYF. CDR3 DNA sequence: TGTGCCACCAGTGATTTTAAGTCGGGGGGAGATACGCAGTATTTT. The chain is built from TRBV24-1 and TRBJ2-3, with 7 bases fitting TRBD2. The CDR3 is made up of 15 amino acids. J gave up 5 bases and V 1 base, and 5 bases lay outside the gene matches. Per germline, CDR1 KGHDR and CDR2 SFDVKD.

A single count supports this clone. The chain couples TRBV12-3 or TRBV12-4 to TRBJ2-3, with TRBD2 as a possible D gene (6 bases). The CDR3 runs 11 residues. Between the trimmed V and J ends, which lost 6 bases and 8 bases, there was a span of 9 bases. CDR3 sequence reads: CASRMGGTQYF. CDR3 nucleotide sequence: TGTGCCAGCAGAATGGGAGGTACGCAGTATTTT.

Turning to this clone: The same CDR3 can be traced to other DNA sequences in this sample. V is TRBV5-1 and J is TRBJ1-1; 7 bases align to TRBD1. Unmatched junction bases numbered 1, after V lost 0 bases and J lost 2 bases. Germline V gene data show CDR1 as SGHRS and CDR2 as YFSETQ. This CDR3 spans 14 amino acids. CDR3 amino acids: CASSLDRGNTEAFF. As DNA, the CDR3 is TGCGCCAGCAGCTTGGACAGGGGAAACACTGAAGCTTTCTTT.